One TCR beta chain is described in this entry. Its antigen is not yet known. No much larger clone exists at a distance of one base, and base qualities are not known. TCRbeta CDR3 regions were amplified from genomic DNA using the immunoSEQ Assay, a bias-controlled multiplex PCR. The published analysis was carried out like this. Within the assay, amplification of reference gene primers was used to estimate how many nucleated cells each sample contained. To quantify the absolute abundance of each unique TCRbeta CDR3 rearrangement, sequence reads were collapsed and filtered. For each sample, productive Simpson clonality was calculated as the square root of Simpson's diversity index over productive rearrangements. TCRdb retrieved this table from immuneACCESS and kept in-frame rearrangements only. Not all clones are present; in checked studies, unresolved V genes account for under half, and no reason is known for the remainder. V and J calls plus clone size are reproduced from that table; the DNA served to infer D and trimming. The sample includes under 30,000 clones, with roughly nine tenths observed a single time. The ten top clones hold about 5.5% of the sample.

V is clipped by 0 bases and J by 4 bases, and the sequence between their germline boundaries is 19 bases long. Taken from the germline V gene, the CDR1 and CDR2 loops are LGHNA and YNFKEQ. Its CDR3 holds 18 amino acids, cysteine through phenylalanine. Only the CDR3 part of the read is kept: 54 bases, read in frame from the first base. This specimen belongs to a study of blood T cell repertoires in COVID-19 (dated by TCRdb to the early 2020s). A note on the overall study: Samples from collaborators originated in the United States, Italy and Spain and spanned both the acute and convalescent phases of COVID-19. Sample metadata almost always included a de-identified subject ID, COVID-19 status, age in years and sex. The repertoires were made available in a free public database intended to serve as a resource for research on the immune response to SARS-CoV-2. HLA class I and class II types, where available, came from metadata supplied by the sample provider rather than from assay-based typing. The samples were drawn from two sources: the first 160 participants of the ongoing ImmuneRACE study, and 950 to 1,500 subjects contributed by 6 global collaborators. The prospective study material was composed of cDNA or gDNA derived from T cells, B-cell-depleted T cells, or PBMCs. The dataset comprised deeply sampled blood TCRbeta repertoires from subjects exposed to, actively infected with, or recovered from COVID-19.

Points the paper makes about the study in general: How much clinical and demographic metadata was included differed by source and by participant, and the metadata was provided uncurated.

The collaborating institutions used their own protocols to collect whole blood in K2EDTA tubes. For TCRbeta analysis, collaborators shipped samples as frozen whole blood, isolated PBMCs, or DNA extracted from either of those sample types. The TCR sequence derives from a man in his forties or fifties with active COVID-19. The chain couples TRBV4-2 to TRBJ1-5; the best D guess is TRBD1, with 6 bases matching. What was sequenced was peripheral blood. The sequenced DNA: TGTGCCAGCAGCCAAGATGTCGGGTGGACAGCAGTTAATCAGCCCCAGCATTTT. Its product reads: CASSQDVGWTAVNQPQHF.